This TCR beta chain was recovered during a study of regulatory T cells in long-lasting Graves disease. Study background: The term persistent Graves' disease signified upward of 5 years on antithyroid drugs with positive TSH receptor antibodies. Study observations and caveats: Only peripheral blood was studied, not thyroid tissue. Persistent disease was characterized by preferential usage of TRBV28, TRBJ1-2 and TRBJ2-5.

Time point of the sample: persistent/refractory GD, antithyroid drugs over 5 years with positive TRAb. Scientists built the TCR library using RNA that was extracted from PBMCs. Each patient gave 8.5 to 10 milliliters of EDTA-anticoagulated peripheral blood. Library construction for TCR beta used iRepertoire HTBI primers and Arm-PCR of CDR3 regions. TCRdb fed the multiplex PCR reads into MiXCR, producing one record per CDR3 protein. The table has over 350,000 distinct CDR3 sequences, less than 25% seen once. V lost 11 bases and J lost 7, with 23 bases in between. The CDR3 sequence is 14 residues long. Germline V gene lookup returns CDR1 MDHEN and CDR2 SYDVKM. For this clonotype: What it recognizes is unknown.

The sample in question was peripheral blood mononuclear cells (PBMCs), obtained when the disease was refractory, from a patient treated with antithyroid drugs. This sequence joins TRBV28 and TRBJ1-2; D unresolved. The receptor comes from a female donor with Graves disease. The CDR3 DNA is TGTGCCGCCCAAGGGAGCCTAAATTCCTGTGGCTACACCTTC. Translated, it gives CAAQGSLNSCGYTF.